The subject of this entry is one T cell receptor (beta chain). The data were taken from a study of OX40 agonist ivuxolimab in advanced cancers. TCRdb's table, derived via immunoSEQ multiplex PCR, lists solely in-frame clones and lacks some. The top ten hold approximately 0.57% of the sample, which has around 57,000 clones, roughly 84% seen once. This CDR3 has 15 amino acids. Germline CDR1 KGHSH, CDR2 LQKENI. J lost 5 bases, V lost 6 bases, and 3 bases had no gene match. The chain is built from TRBV18 and TRBJ2-2, with 13 positions matching TRBD2. The receptor's source is an adult with an advanced solid tumor such as melanoma, head and neck, liver or kidney cancer. Sequenced here: CD4+ or CD8+ T cells sorted from blood, sampled in a trial of the OX40 agonist ivuxolimab. CDR3: CASSLGLAGTGELFF. The CDR3 nucleotides are TGTGCCAGCTCGCTGGGACTAGCGGGAACCGGGGAGCTGTTTTTT.